This TCR beta chain appears in the sequencing data of a study of CD8 T cells in ankylosing spondylitis. Germline V gene data show CDR1 as SEHNR and CDR2 as FQNEAQ (reference sequence). V lost 8 bases to trimming and J lost 0 bases; unmatched junction nucleotides: 9. The CDR3 is made up of 16 amino acids. Findings of the study overall: Made up of eight highly homologous variants, a TCR beta motif appeared characteristic of ankylosing spondylitis blood.

About this clonotype: Its cognate antigen is unknown.

MiXCR, run by TCRdb on the 5' RACE reads, gives a single entry per CDR3 protein. This table has more than 400,000 distinct CDR3 sequences, under 5.5% appearing once. V gene TRBV7-9 combines with J gene TRBJ2-2, with 7 bases that match TRBD1. The specimen sequenced was blood, either unsorted or a sorted T cell fraction (not recorded which). The sequence was obtained from a male donor with ankylosing spondylitis. The CDR3 coding sequence is TGTGCCAGCCTTTTCGGGACAGAGGCGAACACCGGGGAGCTGTTTTTT. It codes for CASLFGTEANTGELFF.